This paragraph reports one T cell receptor (beta chain). This clonotype was detected only a few times. The antigen it recognizes is unknown. No much larger clonotype is one base removed from it; base qualities were not supplied. Ficoll-Paque density gradient centrifugation was the method used to isolate PBMCs. This sample was taken from a study of T-cell memory formation after mild COVID-19 (dated by TCRdb to the early 2020s). Context from the whole study: Most TCR sequence clusters were specific to one of the two donors. Longitudinal TCRalpha and TCRbeta repertoire sequencing tracked T-cell clones expanding and contracting after mild COVID-19 in a couple of donors. Two young, previously healthy adult volunteers made up the cohort, one male and one female.

The instrument given in TCRdb is Illumina NovaSeq 6000. cDNA libraries for TCRalpha and TCRbeta were prepared by 5'RACE using constant-segment primers, with sample barcodes and unique molecular identifiers added. Trizol reagent was used to extract RNA from every sample. Amplification of the libraries took two PCR steps, and the second step added a second sample barcode plus Illumina TruSeq adapters. Sequencing of libraries was performed on an Illumina NovaSeq with 2 x 150 bp paired-end reads. As for the original processing: Demultiplexing of reads and collapsing into UMI-guided consensus sequences were performed with migec v1.2.7. With mixcr v2.1.11, UMI consensuses were aligned to TRA and TRB V and J templates and assembled into clonotypes. Clonotypes were classified as expanded or contracted when called significant by both edgeR and NoisET, with noise models trained on biological replicates. For edgeR calls, the thresholds were a false discovery rate-adjusted p below 0.01 and a log2 fold-change of 1. PCA with hierarchical clustering of max-normalized trajectories of the 1000 most abundant clonotypes was used as exploratory dynamics analysis. Separately sequenced CD4+ and CD8+ repertoires were used to assign the CD4 or CD8 phenotype of responding clones. The public reads were reprocessed in TCRdb via fastp at Q25 and MiXCR, keeping in-frame beta chains. Every distinct CDR3 protein forms one entry, paired with its most common genes and DNA. TCRdb, rather than the study authors, made the V and J calls. Recorded for this sample are 300,000 to 400,000 distinct CDR3 sequences; under 25% of them occurred a single time. Approximately 13% of the sample is taken by the ten largest.

In the germline V gene (reference sequence), CDR1 corresponds to DFQATT and CDR2 to SNEGSKA. CDR3 length: 14 amino acids, cysteine to phenylalanine. The kept DNA is CDR3 alone, 42 bases in frame from the first base. V is reduced by 3 bases and J by 2 bases, leaving a spacing of 14 bases between them. What the work shows at the level of the full study, not this receptor alone: Contracting CD4+ clones were found mainly in CM and EM memory subsets, while CD8+ clones were enriched in EMRA. Only a couple of mild cases were covered by the study, and larger cohorts that include severe cases with pre-infection samples were considered necessary. Clones that contracted from day 15 to 85 showed balanced CD4/CD8 phenotypes, whereas a second wave of clones that expanded from day 15 to 37 leaned towards CD4+. SARS-CoV-2 specificity was not confirmed for the second-wave clones peaking on day 37. Some responding clones were detected in pre-infection memory, which suggested that pre-existing cross-reactive memory T cells had joined the SARS-CoV-2 response.

The receptor was isolated from an adult woman who had mild COVID-19 (a few samples of this study predate the infection). The sample titles of this study are shuffled in the database, so cell type and time point are left out; the donor was told from shared clones. The sequenced material came from PBMCs or a T cell subset sorted from them (not recorded which). This sequence uses TRBV20-1 and TRBJ2-7, and perhaps TRBD2 as D gene, on 6 matching bases. The sequenced DNA is TGCAGTGCTAGGCAGGCGGGAACGGCCTACGAGCAGTACTTC. It translates to CSARQAGTAYEQYF.